The source of this T cell receptor beta chain is a study of blood T cell repertoires in COVID-19. Across the study: Spain, Italy and the United States supplied samples that represented acute and convalescent COVID-19.

The authors' processing: Scientists estimated how many nucleated cells there were by amplifying reference gene primers. The data were produced by immunoSEQ multiplex PCR, yet TCRdb's version contains in-frame clones alone and is incomplete. That table supplies the V and J calls and clone size; D and trimming were determined from the DNA. The top ten clones hold 8% of a sample with around 85,000 clones, roughly 83% of them seen once. The V gene end was trimmed by 4 bases and the J gene end by 4 bases; junction bases not matched to a gene: 6. The germline CDR1 and CDR2 sequences are LNHDA and SQIVND (reference sequence). This CDR3 is 14 amino acids long.

The sequence derives from a man aged 50-59 years with active COVID-19. The chain recombines TRBV19 with TRBJ2-5; 7 nucleotides match TRBD1. What was sequenced was peripheral blood. The CDR3 region is CASSNDRDVETQYF. The CDR3 DNA reads TGTGCCAGTAGTAACGACAGGGACGTAGAGACCCAGTACTTC.